The rows below give T cell receptor beta chains drawn from one sample of a study of CD8+ T cells in alopecia areata. TCRdb's table, derived via immunoSEQ multiplex PCR, lists solely in-frame clones and lacks some. The repertoire holds 150,000 to 200,000 clones, with roughly 60% as singletons. The material sequenced was CD4+ T cells sorted from blood, taken around week 49, from a patient treated with tofacitinib. Receptors originate from a human donor with alopecia areata. The CDR3 runs from the conserved cysteine through the conserved F or W. D genes are given only for firm matches. Clone sizes are given selectively: once, few, many, or a class where the clone is expanded.

clone_size d_call j_call v_call cdr3_aa cdr3_nt
once TRBD1 TRBJ2-5 TRBV5-1 CASSFTGGRETQYF TGCGCCAGCAGCTTCACAGGGGGCAGGGAGACCCAGTACTTC
NA TRBD1 TRBJ1-5 TRBV30 CAWSSRDRGNQPQHF TGTGCCTGGAGTTCCCGGGACAGGGGCAATCAGCCCCAGCATTTT
NA NA TRBJ1-6 TRBV7-2 CASSFGSGRAISPLHF TGTGCCAGCAGCTTTGGTTCAGGCCGGGCGATTTCACCCCTCCACTTT
NA NA TRBJ2-7 TRBV10-3 CAISDLRAYEQYF TGTGCCATCAGTGACCTAAGGGCCTACGAGCAGTACTTC
NA TRBD1 TRBJ2-7 TRBV6-5 CASTTDRGEQYF TGTGCCAGCACCACGGACAGGGGCGAGCAGTACTTC
NA NA TRBJ2-7 TRBV29-1 CSGRQGGTGEQYF TGCAGCGGCCGACAGGGAGGGACGGGGGAGCAGTACTTC
NA NA TRBJ2-6 TRBV2 CASSRGPPISGANVLTF TGTGCCAGCAGCCGGGGACCACCTATCTCTGGGGCCAACGTCCTGACTTTC
few NA TRBJ1-5 TRBV10-2 CASVDRPGQPQHF TGCGCCAGCGTCGACAGGCCGGGACAGCCCCAGCATTTT
NA TRBD2 TRBJ2-3 TRBV9 CASSVVPSGNTDTQYF TGTGCCAGCAGCGTAGTCCCTAGCGGGAACACAGATACGCAGTATTTT
few NA TRBJ2-7 TRBV7-2 CASSWQMGVEQYF TGTGCCAGCAGCTGGCAGATGGGAGTCGAGCAGTACTTC
NA NA TRBJ2-7 TRBV7-6 CASSLGGGYEQYF TGTGCCAGCAGCTTAGGTGGGGGCTACGAGCAGTACTTC
NA TRBD1 TRBJ2-5 TRBV5-1 CASSGSGGETQYF TGCGCCAGCTCAGGGTCAGGGGGAGAGACCCAGTACTTC
NA NA TRBJ2-5 TRBV5-1 CASSSGETQYF TGCGCCAGCAGCTCGGGGGAGACCCAGTACTTC
NA TRBD1 TRBJ1-2 TRBV30 CAWSVSGQIYGYTF TGTGCCTGGAGTGTATCGGGACAGATCTATGGCTACACCTTC
few TRBD2 TRBJ2-1 TRBV5-8 CASSLDPAGTSGNEQFF TGTGCCAGCAGCCTGGACCCCGCCGGGACTAGCGGGAATGAGCAGTTCTTC
few NA TRBJ1-5 TRBV30 CAWSSGDNQPQHF TGTGCCTGGAGCAGTGGCGACAATCAGCCCCAGCATTTT
NA NA TRBJ1-1 TRBV5-1 CASSSGRGEGREAFF TGCGCCAGCAGCTCCGGGAGGGGAGAAGGCCGTGAAGCTTTCTTT
few NA TRBJ2-7 TRBV29-1 CSVGVGSYEQYF TGCAGCGTTGGGGTGGGTAGCTACGAGCAGTACTTC
NA NA TRBJ1-1 TRBV30 CAWRLGMNTEAFF TGTGCCTGGAGGCTAGGGATGAACACTGAAGCTTTCTTT
NA NA TRBJ2-2 TRBV27 CASRQSNTGELFF TGTGCCAGCAGACAGTCGAACACCGGGGAGCTGTTTTTT
NA NA TRBJ1-2 TRBV29-1 CSVGDYPNYGYTF TGCAGCGTTGGAGATTACCCTAACTATGGCTACACCTTC
NA NA TRBJ2-1 TRBV6-5 CASSSGEVQFF TGTGCCAGCAGTTCAGGGGAAGTGCAGTTCTTC
NA NA TRBJ2-5 TRBV29-1 CSVEVRQVETQYF TGCAGCGTTGAGGTCAGGCAAGTGGAGACCCAGTACTTC
NA NA TRBJ1-4 TRBV6-5 CASWEVVGEKLFF TGTGCCAGCTGGGAGGTTGTAGGGGAAAAACTGTTTTTT
NA NA TRBJ2-3 TRBV29-1 CSVVTGTDTQYF TGCAGCGTTGTCACTGGGACAGATACGCAGTATTTT
NA NA TRBJ2-5 TRBV7-2 CASSLATEMSGQYF TGTGCCAGCAGCTTAGCGACAGAAATGAGCGGGCAGTACTTC
few NA TRBJ1-1 TRBV30 CAWMPQGGEAFF TGTGCCTGGATGCCCCAAGGAGGAGAAGCTTTCTTT
NA NA TRBJ2-5 TRBV30 CAWSGGVEETQYF TGTGCCTGGAGTGGGGGAGTCGAAGAGACCCAGTACTTC
NA NA TRBJ2-5 TRBV5-1 CASTLDMEQETQYF TGCGCCAGCACCCTCGATATGGAACAAGAGACCCAGTACTTC
few NA TRBJ2-1 TRBV6-5 CASSRTYNEQFF TGTGCCAGCAGTCGAACTTACAATGAGCAGTTCTTC
few TRBD2 TRBJ2-1 TRBV6-6 CASSALRGTNNEQFF TGTGCCAGCAGCGCGCTGCGGGGGACTAACAATGAGCAGTTCTTC
NA TRBD2 TRBJ2-1 TRBV30 CAWSVRLAAGNNEQFF TGTGCCTGGAGTGTACGACTAGCGGCTGGGAACAATGAGCAGTTCTTC
NA TRBD2 TRBJ2-1 TRBV29-1 CSGSSGVYNEQFF TGCAGCGGTAGCAGCGGGGTTTACAATGAGCAGTTCTTC
NA NA TRBJ1-1 TRBV27 CASRWTPQGRTEAFF TGTGCCAGCAGATGGACACCACAGGGTAGGACTGAAGCTTTCTTT
NA TRBD1 TRBJ1-2 TRBV30 CAWTPWQGGYGYTF TGTGCCTGGACCCCCTGGCAGGGGGGCTATGGCTACACCTTC
NA NA TRBJ1-1 TRBV6-5 CASTNGDTEAFF TGTGCCAGCACAAACGGAGACACTGAAGCTTTCTTT
NA NA TRBJ2-5 TRBV14 CASSPWTAGGTQYF TGTGCCAGCAGCCCATGGACAGCGGGTGGGACCCAGTACTTC